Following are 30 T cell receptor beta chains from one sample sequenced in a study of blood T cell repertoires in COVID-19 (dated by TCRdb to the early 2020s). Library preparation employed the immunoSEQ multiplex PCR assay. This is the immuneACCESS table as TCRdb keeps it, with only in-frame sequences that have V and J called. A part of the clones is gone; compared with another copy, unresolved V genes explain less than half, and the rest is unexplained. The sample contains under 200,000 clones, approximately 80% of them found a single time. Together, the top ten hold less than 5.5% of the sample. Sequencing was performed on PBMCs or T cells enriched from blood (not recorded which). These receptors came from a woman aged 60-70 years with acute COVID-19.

CDR3 protein: CASSQGADTGELFF. The CDR3 DNA is TGTGCCAGCAGTCAGGGGGCGGACACCGGGGAGCTGTTTTTT. The V gene is TRBV6-4, the J gene TRBJ2-2; 8 nucleotides match TRBD1. This CDR3 region has 14 residues. V trimming: 5 bases; J trimming: 3 bases; junction bases outside the gene matches: 2. Germline CDR1 reads MRHNA; CDR2 reads SNTAGT.

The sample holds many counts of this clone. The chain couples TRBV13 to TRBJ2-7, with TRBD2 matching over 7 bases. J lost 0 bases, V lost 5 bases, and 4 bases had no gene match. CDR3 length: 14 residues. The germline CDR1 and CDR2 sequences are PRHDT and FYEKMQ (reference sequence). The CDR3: CASSPRDYSYEQYF. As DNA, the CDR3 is TGTGCCAGCAGCCCCCGGGACTACTCCTACGAGCAGTACTTC.

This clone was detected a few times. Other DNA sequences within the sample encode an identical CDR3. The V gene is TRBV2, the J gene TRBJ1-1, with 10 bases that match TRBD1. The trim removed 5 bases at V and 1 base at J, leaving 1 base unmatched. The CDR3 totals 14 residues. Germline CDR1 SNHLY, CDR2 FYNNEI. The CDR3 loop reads CASSRDRGNTEAFF. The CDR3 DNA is TGTGCCAGCAGTAGGGACAGGGGGAACACTGAAGCTTTCTTT.

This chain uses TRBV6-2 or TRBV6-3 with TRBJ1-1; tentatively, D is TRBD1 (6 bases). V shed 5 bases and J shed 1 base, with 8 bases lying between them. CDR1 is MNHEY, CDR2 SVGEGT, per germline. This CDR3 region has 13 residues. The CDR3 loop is CASSEGQNTEAFF. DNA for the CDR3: TGTGCCAGCAGTGAGGGACAGAACACTGAAGCTTTCTTT.

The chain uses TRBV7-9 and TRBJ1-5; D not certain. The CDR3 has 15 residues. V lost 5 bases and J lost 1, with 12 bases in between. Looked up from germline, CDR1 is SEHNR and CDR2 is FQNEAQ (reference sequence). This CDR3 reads CASSPGEGSNQPQHF. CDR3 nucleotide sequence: TGTGCCAGCAGCCCAGGTGAGGGAAGCAATCAGCCCCAGCATTTT.

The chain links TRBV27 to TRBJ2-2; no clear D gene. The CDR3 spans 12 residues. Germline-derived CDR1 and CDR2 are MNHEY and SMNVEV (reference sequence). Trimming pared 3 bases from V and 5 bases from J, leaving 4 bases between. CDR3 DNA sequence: TGTGCCAGCAGTTTCAGGACCGGGGAGCTGTTTTTT. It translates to CASSFRTGELFF.

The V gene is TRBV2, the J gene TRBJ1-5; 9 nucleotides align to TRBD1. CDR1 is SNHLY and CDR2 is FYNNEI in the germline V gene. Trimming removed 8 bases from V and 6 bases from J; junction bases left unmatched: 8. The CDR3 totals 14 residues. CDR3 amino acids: CASGTGSLGQPQHF. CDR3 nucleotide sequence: TGTGCCAGCGGGACAGGGAGTTTAGGTCAGCCCCAGCATTTT. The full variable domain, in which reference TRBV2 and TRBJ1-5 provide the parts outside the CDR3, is EPEVTQTPSHQVTQMGQEVILRCVPISNHLYFYWYRQILGQKVEFLVSFYNNEISEKSEIFDDQFSVERPDGSNFTLKIRSTKLEDSAMYFCASGTGSLGQPQHFGDGTRLSIL.

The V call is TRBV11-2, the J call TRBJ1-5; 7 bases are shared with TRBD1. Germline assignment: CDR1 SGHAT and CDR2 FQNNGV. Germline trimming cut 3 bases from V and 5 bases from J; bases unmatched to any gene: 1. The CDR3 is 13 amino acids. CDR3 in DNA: TGTGCCAGCAGCTTCACAGGGGATCAGCCCCAGCATTTT. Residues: CASSFTGDQPQHF.

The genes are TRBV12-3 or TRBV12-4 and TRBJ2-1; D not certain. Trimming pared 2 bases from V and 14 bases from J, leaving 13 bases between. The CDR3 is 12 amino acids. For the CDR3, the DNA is TGTGCCAGCAGTTTAACGGCGGCACGGGAGTTCTTC. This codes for CASSLTAAREFF.

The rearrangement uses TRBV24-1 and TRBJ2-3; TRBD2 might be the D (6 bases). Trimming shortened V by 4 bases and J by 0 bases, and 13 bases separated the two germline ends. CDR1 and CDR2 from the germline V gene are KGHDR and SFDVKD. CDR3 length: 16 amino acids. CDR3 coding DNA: TGTGCCACCAGTGACCCTGGAGGGCTTAGCACAGATACGCAGTATTTT. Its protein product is CATSDPGGLSTDTQYF.

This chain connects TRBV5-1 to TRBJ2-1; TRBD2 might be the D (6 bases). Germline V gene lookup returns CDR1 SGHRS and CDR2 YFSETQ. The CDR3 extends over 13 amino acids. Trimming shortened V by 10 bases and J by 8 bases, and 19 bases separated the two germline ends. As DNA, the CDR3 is TGCGCCGGATTAGCGGAGGGGAACGATGAGCAGTTCTTC. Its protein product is CAGLAEGNDEQFF.

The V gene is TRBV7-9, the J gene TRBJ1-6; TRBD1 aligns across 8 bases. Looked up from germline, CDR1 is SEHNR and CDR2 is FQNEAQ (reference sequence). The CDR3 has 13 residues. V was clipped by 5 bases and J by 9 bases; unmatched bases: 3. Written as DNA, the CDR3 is TGTGCCAGCAGCCCGACAGGGGCTTCACCCCTCCACTTT. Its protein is CASSPTGASPLHF.

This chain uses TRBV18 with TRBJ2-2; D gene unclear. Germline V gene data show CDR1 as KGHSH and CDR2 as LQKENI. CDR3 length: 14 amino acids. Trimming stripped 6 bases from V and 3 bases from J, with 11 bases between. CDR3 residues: CASSLNRDTGELFF. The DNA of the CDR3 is TGTGCCAGCTCTCTTAACAGAGACACCGGGGAGCTGTTTTTT.

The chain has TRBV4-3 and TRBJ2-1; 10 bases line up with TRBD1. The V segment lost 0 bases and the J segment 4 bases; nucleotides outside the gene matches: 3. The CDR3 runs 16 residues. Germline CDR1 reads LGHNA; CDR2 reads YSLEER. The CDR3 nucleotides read TGCGCCAGCAGCCAAGATGGACAGGGGGGGTACAATGAGCAGTTCTTC. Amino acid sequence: CASSQDGQGGYNEQFF.

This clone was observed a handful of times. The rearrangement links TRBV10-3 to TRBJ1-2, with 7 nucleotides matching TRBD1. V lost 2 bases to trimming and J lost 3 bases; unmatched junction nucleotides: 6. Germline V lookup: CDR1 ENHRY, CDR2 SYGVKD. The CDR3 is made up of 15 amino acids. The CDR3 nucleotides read TGTGCCATCAGTGAGGCCTCGGACAGGTACTATGGCTACACCTTC. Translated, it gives CAISEASDRYYGYTF.

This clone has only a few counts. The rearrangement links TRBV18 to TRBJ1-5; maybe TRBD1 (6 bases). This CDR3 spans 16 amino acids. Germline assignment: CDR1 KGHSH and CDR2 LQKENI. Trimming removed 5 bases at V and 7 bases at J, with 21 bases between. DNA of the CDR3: TGTGCCAGCTCAGTGGGAAAGCAGGGGCTTGGGCAGCCCCAGCATTTT. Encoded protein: CASSVGKQGLGQPQHF.

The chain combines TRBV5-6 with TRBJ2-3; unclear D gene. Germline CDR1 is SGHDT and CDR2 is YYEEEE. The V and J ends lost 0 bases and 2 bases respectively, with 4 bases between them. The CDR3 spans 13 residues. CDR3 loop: CASSLDFTDTQYF. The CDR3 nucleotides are TGTGCCAGCAGCTTGGACTTCACAGATACGCAGTATTTT.

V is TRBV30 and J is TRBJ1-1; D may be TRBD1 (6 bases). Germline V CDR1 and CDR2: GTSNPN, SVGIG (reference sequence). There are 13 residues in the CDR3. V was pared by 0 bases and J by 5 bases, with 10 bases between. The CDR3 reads CAWSVAGVTEAFF. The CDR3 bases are TGTGCCTGGAGTGTAGCAGGGGTTACTGAAGCTTTCTTT.

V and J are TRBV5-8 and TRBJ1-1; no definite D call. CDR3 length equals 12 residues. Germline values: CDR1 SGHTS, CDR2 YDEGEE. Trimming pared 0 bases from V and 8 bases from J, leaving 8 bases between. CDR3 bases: TGTGCCAGCAGCTTGGGCGAGCCGGAAGCTTTCTTT. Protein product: CASSLGEPEAFF.

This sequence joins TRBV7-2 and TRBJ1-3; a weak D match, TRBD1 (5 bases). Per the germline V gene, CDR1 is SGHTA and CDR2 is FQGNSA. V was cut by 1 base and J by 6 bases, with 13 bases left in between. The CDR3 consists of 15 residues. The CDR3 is CASSLGQGQANTIYF. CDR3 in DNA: TGTGCCAGCAGCTTAGGGCAGGGTCAGGCAAACACCATATATTTT.

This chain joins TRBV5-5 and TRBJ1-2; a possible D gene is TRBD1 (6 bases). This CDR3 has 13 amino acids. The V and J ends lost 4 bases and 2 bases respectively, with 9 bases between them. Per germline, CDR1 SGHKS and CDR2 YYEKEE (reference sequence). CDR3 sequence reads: CASSPGQNYGYTF. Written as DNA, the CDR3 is TGTGCCAGCAGCCCCGGACAGAACTATGGCTACACCTTC.

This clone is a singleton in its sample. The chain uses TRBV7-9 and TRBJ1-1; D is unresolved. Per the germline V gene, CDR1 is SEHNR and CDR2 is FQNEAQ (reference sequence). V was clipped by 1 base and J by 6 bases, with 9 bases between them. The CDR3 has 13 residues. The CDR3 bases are TGTGCCAGCAGCTTAGGGGCAGGCCCTGAAGCTTTCTTT. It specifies CASSLGAGPEAFF.

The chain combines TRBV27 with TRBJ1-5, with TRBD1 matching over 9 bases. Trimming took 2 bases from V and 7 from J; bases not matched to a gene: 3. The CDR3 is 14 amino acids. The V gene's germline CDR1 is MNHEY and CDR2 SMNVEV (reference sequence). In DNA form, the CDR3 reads TGTGCCAGCAGTTTAGCGACAGGGGGACAGCCCCAGCATTTT. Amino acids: CASSLATGGQPQHF.

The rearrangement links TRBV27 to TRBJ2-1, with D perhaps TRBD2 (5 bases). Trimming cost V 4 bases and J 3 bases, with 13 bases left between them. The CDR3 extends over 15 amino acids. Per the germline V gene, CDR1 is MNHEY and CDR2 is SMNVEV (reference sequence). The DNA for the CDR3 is TGTGCCAGCAGTTATGAGGGAAGTGTCTACAATGAGCAGTTCTTC. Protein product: CASSYEGSVYNEQFF.

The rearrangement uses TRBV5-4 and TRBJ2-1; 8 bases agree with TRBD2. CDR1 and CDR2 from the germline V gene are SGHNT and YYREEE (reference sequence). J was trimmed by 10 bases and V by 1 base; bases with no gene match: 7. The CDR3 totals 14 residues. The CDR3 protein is CASSLNREGLEQFF. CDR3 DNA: TGTGCCAGCAGCTTGAATCGGGAGGGGCTCGAGCAGTTCTTC.

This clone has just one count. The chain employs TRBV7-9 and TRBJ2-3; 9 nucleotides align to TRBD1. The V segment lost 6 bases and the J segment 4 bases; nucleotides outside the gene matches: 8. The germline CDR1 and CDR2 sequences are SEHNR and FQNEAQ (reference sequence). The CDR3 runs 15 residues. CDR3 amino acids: CASSLQGAKADTQYF. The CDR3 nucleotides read TGTGCCAGCAGTCTACAGGGGGCAAAGGCAGATACGCAGTATTTT. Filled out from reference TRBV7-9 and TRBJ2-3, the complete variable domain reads DTGVSQNPRHKITKRGQNVTFRCDPISEHNRLYWYRQTLGQGPEFLTYFQNEAQLEKSRLLSDRFSAERPKGSFSTLEIQRTEQGDSAMYLCASSLQGAKADTQYFGPGTRLTVL.

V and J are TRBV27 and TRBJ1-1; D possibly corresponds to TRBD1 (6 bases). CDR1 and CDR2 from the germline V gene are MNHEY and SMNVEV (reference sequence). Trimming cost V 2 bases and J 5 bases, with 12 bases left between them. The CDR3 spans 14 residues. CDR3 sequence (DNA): TGTGCCAGCAGTTTAGAGGTAGGGGGAACTGAAGCTTTCTTT. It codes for CASSLEVGGTEAFF.

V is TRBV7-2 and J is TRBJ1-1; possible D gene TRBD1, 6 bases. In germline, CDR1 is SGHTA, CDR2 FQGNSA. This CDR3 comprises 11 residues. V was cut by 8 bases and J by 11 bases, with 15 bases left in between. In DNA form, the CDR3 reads TGTGCCAGCTCAGCGGGGGGCCGGGCTTTCTTT. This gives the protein CASSAGGRAFF.

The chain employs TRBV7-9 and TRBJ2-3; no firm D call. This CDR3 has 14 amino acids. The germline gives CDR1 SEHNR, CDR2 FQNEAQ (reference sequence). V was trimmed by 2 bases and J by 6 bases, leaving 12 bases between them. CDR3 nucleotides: TGTGCCAGCAGCTTACTGGGCGCTGAGGATACGCAGTATTTT. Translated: CASSLLGAEDTQYF.

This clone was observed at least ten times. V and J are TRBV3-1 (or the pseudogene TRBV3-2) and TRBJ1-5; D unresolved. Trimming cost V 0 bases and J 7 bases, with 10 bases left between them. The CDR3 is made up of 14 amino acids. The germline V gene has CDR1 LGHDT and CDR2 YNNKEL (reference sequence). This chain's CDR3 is CASSQDSRSQPQHF. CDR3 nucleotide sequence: TGTGCCAGCAGCCAAGACTCTAGGAGCCAGCCCCAGCATTTT.